The sequence of this TCR beta chain was determined in a study of blood T cell repertoires in COVID-19. Overall study: Donors in the United States, Italy and Spain gave samples during acute or convalescent COVID-19. T cells, B-cell-depleted T cells, or PBMCs provided the cDNA or gDNA that served as material.

The CDR3 extends over 14 amino acids. The germline V gene has CDR1 GTSNPN and CDR2 SVGIG (reference sequence). Trimming removed 5 bases at V and 0 bases at J, with 13 bases between. Authors' methods: Reference gene primer amplification gave estimated nucleated cell counts. The protocol was immunoSEQ multiplex PCR, while the TCRdb copy is restricted to in-frame clones and leaves out a portion. V and J calls and clone size come straight from that table; D and trimming were deduced from the DNA. The table shows fewer than 200,000 clones, with 87% occurring only once. The chain is built from TRBV30 and TRBJ1-1; D gene uncertain. The material sequenced was peripheral blood. The receptor was isolated from a man in his 60s with active or convalescent COVID-19. The CDR3 is CAWAPGSMNTEAFF. In DNA, the CDR3 is TGTGCCTGGGCCCCCGGGTCGATGAACACTGAAGCTTTCTTT.